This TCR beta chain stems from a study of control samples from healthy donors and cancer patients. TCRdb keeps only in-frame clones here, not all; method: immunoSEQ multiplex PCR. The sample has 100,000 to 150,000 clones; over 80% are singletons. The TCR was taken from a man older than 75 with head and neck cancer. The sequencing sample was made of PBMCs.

The CDR3 DNA reads TGCGCCAGCAGTCAATCGAGGGCGGGAGGGCCCGTCACCGGGGAGCTGTTTTTT. Its protein is CASSQSRAGGPVTGELFF. The rearrangement links TRBV23-1 to TRBJ2-2; TRBD2 aligns across 9 bases. TRBV23-1 is noted as an ORF with a role that remains uncertain. Germline trimming cut 0 bases from V and 4 bases from J; bases unmatched to any gene: 9. CDR3 length: 18 amino acids.